This is a list of T cell receptor beta chains from one sample in a study of early T cells in non-severe SARS-CoV-2 infection. TCRdb redid the calling of the 5' RACE reads with MiXCR, one entry per CDR3 protein. The sample carries around 63,000 distinct CDR3 sequences, about a tenth recorded once. This material consisted of whole blood, taken at baseline. The source is an adult who was a healthcare worker with PCR-confirmed SARS-CoV-2 infection or an uninfected control (not recorded which). Both conserved end residues are trimmed from each CDR3. Fields, in order: J gene, V gene, CDR3 protein.

TRBJ2-5,TRBV5-1,ASSSGLAGTVQETQY
TRBJ2-1,TRBV11-2,ASSLLLGPTEQF
TRBJ2-1,TRBV7-2,ASRKGGGSYNEQF
TRBJ2-4,TRBV7-2,ASSLTTREGAAALGNIQY
TRBJ2-2,TRBV12-3/TRBV12-4,ASRPDFGGSGELF
TRBJ1-1,TRBV12-3/TRBV12-4,ASSSTTDANMNTEAF
TRBJ1-5,TRBV19,ASTLRDPYSNQPQH
TRBJ2-3,TRBV28,ASSSPPTLPSTDTQY
TRBJ2-2,TRBV27,ASRLRQGASNTGELF
TRBJ2-7,TRBV6-2/TRBV6-3,ASSWVDYYEQY
TRBJ2-7,TRBV6-2/TRBV6-3,ASSAYAESSYEQY
TRBJ2-7,TRBV19,ASSISSFPVAGDFLEQY
TRBJ2-5,TRBV6-1,ASRPTGVQETQY
TRBJ1-2,TRBV20-1,SARPRTGINYGYT
TRBJ2-2,TRBV9,ASSVDTGELF
TRBJ2-1,TRBV29-1,SVEWGDEQF
TRBJ1-2,TRBV28,ASRGGTLGGDRYGYT
TRBJ2-3,TRBV19,ASSHRDTQY
TRBJ2-7,TRBV20-1,SAGVQYEQY
TRBJ2-7,TRBV7-2,ASSPTGRTTYEQY
TRBJ2-2,TRBV7-3,ASSSTVNTGELF
TRBJ1-5,TRBV7-2,ASSLSHSQPQH
TRBJ2-5,TRBV28,ASSYPGSRETQY
TRBJ1-1,TRBV28,ASRPRGRANTEAF
TRBJ1-5,TRBV4-2,ASSQIGTGPGNQPQH
TRBJ2-1,TRBV11-2,ASSLDPGAYNEQF
TRBJ2-2,TRBV7-2,ASSVGQGNTGELF
TRBJ2-7,TRBV20-1,SARNRDSFIEQY
TRBJ2-4,TRBV7-2,ASSLLGPFRDIQY
TRBJ2-1,TRBV2,ASSEGRGYNEQF
TRBJ2-3,TRBV7-8,ASSAYRGSPADTQY
TRBJ2-2,TRBV10-2,ASSEGGLPNTGELF
TRBJ2-7,TRBV28,ASSQGDYEQY
TRBJ2-7,TRBV12-3/TRBV12-4,ASSERTSGNYEQY
TRBJ1-2,TRBV12-3/TRBV12-4,ASSLHPQTAPYGYT
TRBJ2-7,TRBV18,ASSVTTSGITSYEQY
TRBJ1-1,TRBV11-2,ASSPTRGTEAF
TRBJ2-2,TRBV7-9,ASSLETGNTGELF
TRBJ2-4,TRBV7-9,ASSLGTGAVIQY
TRBJ1-1,TRBV4-3,ASSQRPNTEAF
TRBJ1-6,TRBV6-5,ASSTGTGGSPLH
TRBJ2-3,TRBV28,ATTSGGFPTDTQY
TRBJ2-7,TRBV28,ASSGTYEQY
TRBJ2-3,TRBV27,ASSDSTSRGTDTQY
TRBJ2-1,TRBV24-1,ATSPGQRAYNEQF
TRBJ2-7,TRBV10-3,AISGRDYEQY
TRBJ2-7,TRBV12-3/TRBV12-4,ASSYLTYEQY
TRBJ2-1,TRBV20-1,SARKNRGAQF